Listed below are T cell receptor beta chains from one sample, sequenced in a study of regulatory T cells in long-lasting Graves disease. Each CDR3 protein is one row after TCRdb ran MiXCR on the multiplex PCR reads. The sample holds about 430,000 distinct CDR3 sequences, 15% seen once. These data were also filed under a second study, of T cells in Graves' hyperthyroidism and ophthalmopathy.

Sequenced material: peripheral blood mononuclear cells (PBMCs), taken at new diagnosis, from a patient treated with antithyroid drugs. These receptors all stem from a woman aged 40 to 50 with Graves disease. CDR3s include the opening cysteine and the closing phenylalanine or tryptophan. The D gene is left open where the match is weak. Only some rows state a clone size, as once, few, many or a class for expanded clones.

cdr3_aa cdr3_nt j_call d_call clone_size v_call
CSGGLAGGGEQYF TGCAGCGGGGGACTAGCGGGAGGCGGCGAGCAGTACTTC TRBJ2-7 TRBD2 many TRBV29-1
CASSVGAGSSYNEQFF TGTGCCAGCAGCGTAGGAGCCGGGAGCTCCTACAATGAGCAGTTCTTC TRBJ2-1 - many TRBV9
CASSHGRDQPQHF TGTGCCAGCAGCCATGGCAGGGATCAGCCCCAGCATTTT TRBJ1-5 - few TRBV3-1
CAWSPGQGNQPQHF TGTGCCTGGAGTCCCGGACAGGGAAATCAGCCCCAGCATTTT TRBJ1-5 TRBD1 - TRBV30
CASSVRGDTQYF TGTGCCAGCAGTGTTAGGGGGGATACGCAGTATTTT TRBJ2-3 - - TRBV6-1
CSAIRTSGSTDTQYF TGCAGCGCCATACGGACTAGCGGCAGCACAGATACGCAGTATTTT TRBJ2-3 TRBD2 few TRBV29-1
CASSYPGNYGYTF TGTGCCAGCAGTTATCCCGGCAATTATGGCTACACCTTC TRBJ1-2 - many TRBV6-2/TRBV6-3
CATSDNRGGALQETQYF TGTGCCACCAGTGACAACCGGGGGGGCGCGCTCCAAGAGACCCAGTACTTC TRBJ2-5 TRBD2 - TRBV24-1
CASSLAGEGTEAFF TGTGCCAGCAGTTTAGCAGGGGAGGGCACTGAAGCTTTCTTT TRBJ1-1 - many TRBV27
CASRQGLAETQYF TGTGCCAGCCGGCAGGGACTAGCAGAGACGCAGTATTTT TRBJ2-3 TRBD2 many TRBV18
CASSPGLAGSSYEQYF TGTGCCAGCAGTCCGGGACTAGCGGGCAGCTCCTACGAGCAGTACTTC TRBJ2-7 TRBD2 once TRBV12-3/TRBV12-4
CASSPQGPYNEQFF TGTGCCAGCAGCCCCCAGGGTCCCTACAATGAGCAGTTCTTC TRBJ2-1 - many TRBV12-3/TRBV12-4
CASSSGQDEQYF TGTGCCAGCAGCTCTGGACAGGACGAGCAGTACTTC TRBJ2-7 TRBD1 many TRBV2
CASSPGEVTYEQYF TGTGCCAGCTCACCCGGGGAAGTCACCTACGAGCAGTACTTC TRBJ2-7 - few TRBV18
CASSIFSGRADSGELFF TGTGCCAGTAGTATTTTTAGCGGGAGGGCCGATTCCGGGGAGCTGTTTTTT TRBJ2-2 TRBD2 many TRBV19
CSGSGGTGELFF TGCAGCGGATCCGGGGGCACCGGGGAGCTGTTTTTT TRBJ2-2 - - TRBV29-1
CASSQAASGDEQFF TGTGCCAGCAGCCAAGCCGCCAGCGGCGATGAGCAGTTCTTC TRBJ2-1 - many TRBV3-1
CASSNPTSGKYEQYF TGTGCCAGCAGCAACCCGACTAGCGGAAAATACGAGCAGTACTTC TRBJ2-7 TRBD2 few TRBV7-9
CASTTSGSSNEQFF TGTGCCAGCACCACTAGCGGGTCATCCAATGAGCAGTTCTTC TRBJ2-1 TRBD2 many TRBV7-9
CASSISGTVNEKLFF TGTGCCAGCAGCATCTCCGGGACGGTGAATGAAAAACTGTTTTTT TRBJ1-4 - few TRBV6-2/TRBV6-3
CASSGTDDRDPHYEQYF TGTGCCAGCAGTGGTACCGACGACCGGGACCCACACTACGAGCAGTACTTC TRBJ2-7 - - TRBV12-3/TRBV12-4
CASSVAGARLAGVGDEQFF TGTGCCAGCAGCGTAGCAGGGGCGAGACTAGCGGGAGTCGGCGATGAGCAGTTCTTC TRBJ2-1 TRBD2 many TRBV9
CASSRKPGTGIYNSPLHF TGTGCCAGCAGCCGCAAGCCCGGGACAGGGATCTATAATTCACCCCTCCACTTT TRBJ1-6 TRBD1 few TRBV27
CASSVGSGSGETQYF TGTGCCAGCAGCGTTGGAAGCGGGAGTGGCGAGACCCAGTACTTC TRBJ2-5 TRBD2 many TRBV9
CASSPSGLHYEQFF TGTGCCAGCAGCCCTTCGGGACTGCACTATGAGCAGTTCTTC TRBJ2-1 - many TRBV3-1
CASSFGLASTDTQYF TGTGCCAGCAGTTTCGGACTAGCTAGCACAGATACGCAGTATTTT TRBJ2-3 TRBD2 many TRBV7-3
CASSFRWDREKLFF TGTGCCAGCAGCTTCCGTTGGGATCGGGAAAAACTGTTTTTT TRBJ1-4 - - TRBV5-7
CASSQGENIQYF TGTGCCAGCAGCCAGGGTGAAAACATTCAGTACTTC TRBJ2-4 - many TRBV3-1
CASSYRGIGLAPGQASHNEQFF TGTGCCAGCAGTTACCGGGGTATAGGGTTGGCTCCGGGTCAAGCTTCACACAATGAGCAGTTCTTC TRBJ2-1 - many TRBV6-9
CASSVRQTQYF TGTGCCAGCAGCGTACGTCAGACCCAGTACTTC TRBJ2-5 - - TRBV7-8
CASRSRLNTEAFF TGTGCCAGCAGATCTCGACTGAACACTGAAGCTTTCTTT TRBJ1-1 - many TRBV12-3/TRBV12-4
CSVEGSGIAGELFF TGCAGCGTTGAAGGTTCGGGGATTGCCGGGGAGCTGTTTTTT TRBJ2-2 - many TRBV29-1
CASSGRLAGESDTQYF TGTGCCAGCAGCGGTCGACTAGCGGGAGAGTCAGATACGCAGTATTTT TRBJ2-3 TRBD2 - TRBV7-9
CASSLGSRVGEQYF TGTGCCAGCAGCTTAGGTTCCCGGGTCGGAGAGCAGTACTTC TRBJ2-7 - few TRBV7-9
CSASWGTEISYEQYF TGCAGTGCTAGTTGGGGGACAGAGATTTCCTACGAGCAGTACTTC TRBJ2-7 TRBD1 many TRBV20-1
CASTWRAGTSGSEQYF TGTGCCAGCACATGGAGGGCAGGGACTAGCGGGAGCGAGCAGTACTTC TRBJ2-7 TRBD2 many TRBV2
CASRTSGLSEQFF TGTGCCAGCAGAACTAGCGGGTTGAGTGAGCAGTTCTTC TRBJ2-1 TRBD2 few TRBV27
CASSLNPLLAGELEDTQYF TGTGCCAGCAGTTTAAACCCCTTGTTAGCGGGAGAGTTAGAAGATACGCAGTATTTT TRBJ2-3 TRBD2 - TRBV28
CASSFGQGMNEQFF TGTGCCAGCAGCTTCGGACAGGGGATGAATGAGCAGTTCTTC TRBJ2-1 TRBD1 many TRBV7-9
CASSPVGGENTEAFF TGTGCCAGCAGCCCGGTAGGGGGAGAGAACACTGAAGCTTTCTTT TRBJ1-1 - many TRBV2
CASNGDSGNTGEPFF TGTGCCAGCAACGGGGACAGTGGAAACACCGGGGAGCCGTTTTTT TRBJ2-2 TRBD1 few TRBV2
CASSSRVGGEQYF TGTGCCAGCAGTTCGAGGGTGGGGGGCGAGCAGTACTTC TRBJ2-7 - - TRBV28
CASSSLSLEREVADTQYF TGTGCCAGCAGCTCTTTATCGCTTGAGCGGGAGGTTGCAGATACGCAGTATTTT TRBJ2-3 TRBD2 many TRBV5-6
CASSERGAGEQYF TGTGCCAGCAGTGAGAGAGGGGCAGGAGAGCAGTACTTC TRBJ2-7 - few TRBV6-1
CASSMGRDRAKNIQYF TGTGCCAGTAGTATGGGCAGGGACAGAGCCAAAAACATTCAGTACTTC TRBJ2-4 TRBD1 - TRBV19
CASSILLRYGMDEQFF TGTGCCAGTAGTATTCTCCTCCGCTACGGGATGGATGAGCAGTTCTTC TRBJ2-1 - many TRBV19
CASSLEYRHPYEQYF TGCGCCAGCAGCTTGGAATACAGGCACCCCTACGAGCAGTACTTC TRBJ2-7 - - TRBV5-1
CASSLSASGREDTQYF TGTGCCAGCAGTTTATCGGCTAGCGGGAGGGAGGATACGCAGTATTTT TRBJ2-3 TRBD2 many TRBV27
CASSPLAGVPDTQYF TGTGCCAGCAGCCCACTAGCGGGAGTCCCAGATACGCAGTATTTT TRBJ2-3 TRBD2 many TRBV11-2
CAISETSGYEQYF TGTGCCATCAGTGAGACTAGCGGATACGAGCAGTACTTC TRBJ2-7 TRBD2 - TRBV10-3
CASSPTGTGMNTEAFF TGTGCCAGCTCGCCAACCGGGACAGGTATGAACACTGAAGCTTTCTTT TRBJ1-1 TRBD1 many TRBV18
CASSPSGTPGGGAQYF TGTGCCAGCAGCCCCTCCGGGACCCCAGGAGGGGGGGCCCAGTACTTC TRBJ2-5 - many TRBV7-9
CAISDPTGQGNTEAFF TGTGCCATCAGTGATCCGACAGGGCAGGGAAACACTGAAGCTTTCTTT TRBJ1-1 TRBD1 few TRBV10-3
CASSYTSGSGTDTQYF TGTGCCAGCAGTTACACTAGCGGGAGCGGCACAGATACGCAGTATTTT TRBJ2-3 TRBD2 many TRBV6-2/TRBV6-3
CASSQAIGRVPRNEQFF TGTGCCAGCAGCCAAGCTATCGGGAGGGTCCCTAGGAATGAGCAGTTCTTC TRBJ2-1 TRBD2 few TRBV14
CASSLGHGEKLFF TGTGCCAGCAGTTTAGGCCATGGAGAAAAACTGTTTTTT TRBJ1-4 - many TRBV12-3/TRBV12-4
CASSRPGSSYEQYF TGTGCCAGCAGTCGTCCCGGGAGCTCCTACGAGCAGTACTTC TRBJ2-7 - many TRBV7-9
CASSSSGGDDLYEQYF TGTGCCAGCAGTTCCTCGGGGGGGGACGACCTCTACGAGCAGTACTTC TRBJ2-7 TRBD2 - TRBV6-2/TRBV6-3
CASSSGTSKPYEQYF TGTGCCAGCAGTAGCGGGACTAGCAAGCCCTACGAGCAGTACTTC TRBJ2-7 TRBD2 - TRBV6-1